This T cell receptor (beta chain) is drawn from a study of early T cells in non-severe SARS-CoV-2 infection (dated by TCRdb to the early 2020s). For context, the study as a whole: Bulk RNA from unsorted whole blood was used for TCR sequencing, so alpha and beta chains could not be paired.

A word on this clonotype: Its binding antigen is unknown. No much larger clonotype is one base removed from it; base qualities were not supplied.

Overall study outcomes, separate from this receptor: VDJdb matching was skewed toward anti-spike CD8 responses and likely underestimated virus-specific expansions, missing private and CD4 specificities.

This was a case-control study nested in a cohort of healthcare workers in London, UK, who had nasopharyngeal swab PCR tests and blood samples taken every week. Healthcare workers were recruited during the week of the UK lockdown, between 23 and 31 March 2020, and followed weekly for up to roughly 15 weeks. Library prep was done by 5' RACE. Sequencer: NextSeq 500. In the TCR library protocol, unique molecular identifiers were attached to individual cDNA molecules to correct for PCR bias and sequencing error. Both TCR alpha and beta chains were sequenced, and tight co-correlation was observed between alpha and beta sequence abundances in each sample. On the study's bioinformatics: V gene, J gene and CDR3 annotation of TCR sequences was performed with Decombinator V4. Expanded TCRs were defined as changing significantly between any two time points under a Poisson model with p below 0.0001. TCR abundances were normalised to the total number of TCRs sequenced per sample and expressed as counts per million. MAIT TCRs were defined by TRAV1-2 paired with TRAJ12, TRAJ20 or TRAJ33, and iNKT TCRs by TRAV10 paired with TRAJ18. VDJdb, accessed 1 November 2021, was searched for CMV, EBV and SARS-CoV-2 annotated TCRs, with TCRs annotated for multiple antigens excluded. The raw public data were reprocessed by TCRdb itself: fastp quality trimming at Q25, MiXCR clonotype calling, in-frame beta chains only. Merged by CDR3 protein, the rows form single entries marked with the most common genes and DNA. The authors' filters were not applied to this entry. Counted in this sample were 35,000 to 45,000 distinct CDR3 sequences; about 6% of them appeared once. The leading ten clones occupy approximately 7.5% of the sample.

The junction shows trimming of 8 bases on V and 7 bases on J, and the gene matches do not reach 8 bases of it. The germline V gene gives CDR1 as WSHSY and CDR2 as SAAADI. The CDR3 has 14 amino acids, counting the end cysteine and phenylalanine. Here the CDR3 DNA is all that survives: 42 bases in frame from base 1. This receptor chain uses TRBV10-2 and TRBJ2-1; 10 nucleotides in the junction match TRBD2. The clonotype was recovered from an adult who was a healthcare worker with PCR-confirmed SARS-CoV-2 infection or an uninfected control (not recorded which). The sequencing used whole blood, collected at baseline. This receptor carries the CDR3 CASARTSGWNEQFF. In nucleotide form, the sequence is TGCGCCAGCGCCCGGACTAGCGGTTGGAATGAGCAGTTCTTC.